The clone carrying this T cell receptor beta chain was counted a few times. Its specificity is not known. TCRdb reprocessed the 5' RACE reads via MiXCR and lists one record per CDR3 protein. The sample has fewer than 400,000 distinct CDR3 sequences, under 7.5% seen once. The data are from a study of T cells after yellow fever vaccination. Findings and limits, study-wide: Though it reached lower strength, the secondary response hit its peak faster, day 5 versus 15. Reappearance after the booster was observed for most primary-vaccination clones (roughly 96% CD4, roughly 90% CD8).

Germline loops: CDR1 MDHEN, CDR2 SYDVKM. V lost 7 bases, J lost 7 bases, and 23 bases lay in between. CDR3 length equals 16 residues. Sequenced here: PBMCs, sampled 5 days after the yellow fever booster vaccination. The chain carries TRBV28 and TRBJ1-5, with D possibly being TRBD1 (5 bases). This clonotype was sampled from a man aged 30-40 years who received the YFV17D yellow fever vaccine. The CDR3 bases are TGTGCCAGCATCCCGGGGGGGAGGGCGGTCGGACAGCCCCAGCATTTT. As protein: CASIPGGRAVGQPQHF.